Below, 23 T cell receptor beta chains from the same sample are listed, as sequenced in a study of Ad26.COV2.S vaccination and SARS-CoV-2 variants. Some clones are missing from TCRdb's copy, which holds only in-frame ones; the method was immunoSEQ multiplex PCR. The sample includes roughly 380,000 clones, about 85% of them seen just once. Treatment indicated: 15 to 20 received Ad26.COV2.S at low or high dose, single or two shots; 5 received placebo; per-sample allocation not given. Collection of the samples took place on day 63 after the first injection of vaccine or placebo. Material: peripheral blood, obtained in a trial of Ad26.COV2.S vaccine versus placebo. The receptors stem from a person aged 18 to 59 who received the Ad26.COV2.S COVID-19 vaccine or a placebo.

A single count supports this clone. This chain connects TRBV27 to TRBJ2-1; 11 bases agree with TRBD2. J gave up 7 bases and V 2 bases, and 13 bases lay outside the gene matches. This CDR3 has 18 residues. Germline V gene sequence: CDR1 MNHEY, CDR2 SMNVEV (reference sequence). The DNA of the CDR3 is TGTGCCAGCAGTTTACTACCTCCGACTAGCGGGGCCGAGAATGAGCAGTTCTTC. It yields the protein CASSLLPPTSGAENEQFF.

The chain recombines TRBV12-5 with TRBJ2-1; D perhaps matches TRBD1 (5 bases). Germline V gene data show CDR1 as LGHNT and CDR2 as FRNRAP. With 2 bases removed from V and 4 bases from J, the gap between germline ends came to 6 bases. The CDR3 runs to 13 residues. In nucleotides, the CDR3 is TGTGCTAGTGGTTTGTCAGGGTACAATGAGCAGTTCTTC. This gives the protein CASGLSGYNEQFF. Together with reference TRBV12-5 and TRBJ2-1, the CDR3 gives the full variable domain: DARVTQTPRHKVTEMGQEVTMRCQPILGHNTVFWYRQTMMQGLELLAYFRNRAPLDDSGMPKDRFSAEMPDATLATLKIQPSEPRDSAVYFCASGLSGYNEQFFGPGTRLTVL.

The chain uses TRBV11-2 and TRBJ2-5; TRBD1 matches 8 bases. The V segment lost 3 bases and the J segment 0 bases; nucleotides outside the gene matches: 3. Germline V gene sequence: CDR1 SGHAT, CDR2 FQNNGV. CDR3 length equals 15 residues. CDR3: CASSLRQGYQETQYF. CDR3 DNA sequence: TGTGCCAGCAGCTTGCGACAGGGGTACCAAGAGACCCAGTACTTC.

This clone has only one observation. The CDR3: CASSQDSRGYTF. CDR3 bases: TGTGCCAGCAGCCAAGATTCGAGGGGCTACACCTTC. The chain combines TRBV14 with TRBJ1-2; D is unclear. V dropped 0 bases and J dropped 8 bases, with 7 bases sitting between them. The CDR3 spans 12 residues. Looked up from germline, CDR1 is SGHDN and CDR2 is FVKESK.

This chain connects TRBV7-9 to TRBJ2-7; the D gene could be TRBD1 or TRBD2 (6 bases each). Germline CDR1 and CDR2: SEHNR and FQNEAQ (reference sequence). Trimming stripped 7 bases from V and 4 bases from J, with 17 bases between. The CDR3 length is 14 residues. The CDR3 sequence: CASTRGGGLYEQYF. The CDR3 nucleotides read TGTGCCAGCACCCGTGGAGGGGGATTATACGAGCAGTACTTC.

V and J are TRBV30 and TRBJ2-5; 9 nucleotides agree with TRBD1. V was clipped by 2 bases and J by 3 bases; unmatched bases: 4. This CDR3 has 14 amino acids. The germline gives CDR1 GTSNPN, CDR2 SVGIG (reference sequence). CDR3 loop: CAWSMTGGKETQYF. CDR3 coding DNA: TGTGCCTGGAGTATGACAGGGGGAAAAGAGACCCAGTACTTC.

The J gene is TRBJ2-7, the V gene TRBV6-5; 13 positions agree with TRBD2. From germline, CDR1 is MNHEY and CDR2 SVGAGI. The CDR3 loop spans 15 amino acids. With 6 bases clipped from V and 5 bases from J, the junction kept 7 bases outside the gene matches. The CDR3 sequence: CASRKTSGGTNEQYF. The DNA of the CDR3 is TGTGCCAGCAGGAAGACTAGCGGGGGGACGAACGAGCAGTACTTC.

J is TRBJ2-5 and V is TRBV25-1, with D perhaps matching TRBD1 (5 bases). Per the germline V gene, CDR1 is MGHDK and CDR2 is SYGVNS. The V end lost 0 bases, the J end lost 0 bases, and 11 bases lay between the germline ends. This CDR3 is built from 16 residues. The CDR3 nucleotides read TGTGCCAGCAGTGAATATGGGGCGAGTTACCAAGAGACCCAGTACTTC. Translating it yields CASSEYGASYQETQYF.

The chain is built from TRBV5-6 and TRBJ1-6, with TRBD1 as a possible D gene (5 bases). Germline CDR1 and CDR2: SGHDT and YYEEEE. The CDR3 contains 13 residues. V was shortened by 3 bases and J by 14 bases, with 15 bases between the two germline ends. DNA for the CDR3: TGTGCCAGCAGCTGGGACCGAGGATTCACCCTCCACTTT. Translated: CASSWDRGFTLHF.

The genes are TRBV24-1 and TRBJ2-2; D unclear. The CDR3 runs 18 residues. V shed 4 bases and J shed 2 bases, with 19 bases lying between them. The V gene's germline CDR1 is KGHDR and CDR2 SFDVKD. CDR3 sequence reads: CATSDWVSELGNTGELFF. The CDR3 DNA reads TGTGCCACCAGTGACTGGGTATCGGAATTAGGTAACACCGGGGAGCTGTTTTTT.

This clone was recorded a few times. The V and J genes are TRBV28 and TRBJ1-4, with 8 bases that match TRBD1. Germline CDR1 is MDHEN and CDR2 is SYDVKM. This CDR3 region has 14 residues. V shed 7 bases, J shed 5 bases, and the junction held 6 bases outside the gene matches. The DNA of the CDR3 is TGTGCCAGCATCGACAGGGGCCGGAATGAAAAACTGTTTTTT. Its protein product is CASIDRGRNEKLFF.

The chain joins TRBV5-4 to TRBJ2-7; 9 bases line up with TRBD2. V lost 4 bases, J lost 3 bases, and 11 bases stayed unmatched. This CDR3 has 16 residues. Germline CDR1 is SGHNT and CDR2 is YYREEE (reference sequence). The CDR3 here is CASSRGSAGGNYEQYF. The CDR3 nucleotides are TGTGCCAGCAGCCGTGGGTCAGCGGGGGGAAACTACGAGCAGTACTTC.

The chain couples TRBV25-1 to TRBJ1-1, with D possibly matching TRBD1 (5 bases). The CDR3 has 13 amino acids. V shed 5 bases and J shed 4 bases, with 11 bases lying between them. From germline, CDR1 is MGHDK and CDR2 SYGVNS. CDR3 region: CASSNLRVTEAFF. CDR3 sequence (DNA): TGTGCCAGCAGTAACCTCAGGGTCACTGAAGCTTTCTTT.

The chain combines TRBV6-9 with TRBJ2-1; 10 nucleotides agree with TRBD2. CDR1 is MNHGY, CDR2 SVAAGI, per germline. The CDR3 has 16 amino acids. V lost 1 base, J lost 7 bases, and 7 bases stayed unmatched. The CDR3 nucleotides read TGTGCCAGCAGTTATTTGTTTAGCGGGAGGATAAATGAGCAGTTCTTC. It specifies CASSYLFSGRINEQFF.

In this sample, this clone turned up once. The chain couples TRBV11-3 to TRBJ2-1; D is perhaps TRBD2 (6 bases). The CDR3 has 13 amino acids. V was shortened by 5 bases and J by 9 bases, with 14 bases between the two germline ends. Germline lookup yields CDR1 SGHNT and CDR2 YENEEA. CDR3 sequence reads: CASSPLGGTEQFF. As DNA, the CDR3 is TGTGCCAGCAGCCCCCTAGGAGGGACTGAGCAGTTCTTC. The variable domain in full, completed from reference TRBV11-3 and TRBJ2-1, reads EAGVVQSPRYKIIEKKQPVAFWCNPISGHNTLYWYLQNLGQGPELLIRYENEEAVDDSQLPKDRFSAERLKGVDSTLKIQPAELGDSAVYLCASSPLGGTEQFFGPGTRLTVL.

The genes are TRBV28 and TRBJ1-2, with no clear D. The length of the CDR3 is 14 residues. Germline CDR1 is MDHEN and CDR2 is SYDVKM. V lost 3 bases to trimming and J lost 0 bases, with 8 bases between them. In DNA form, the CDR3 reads TGTGCCAGCAGTTTCCCTCCACCTAACTATGGCTACACCTTC. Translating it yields CASSFPPPNYGYTF.

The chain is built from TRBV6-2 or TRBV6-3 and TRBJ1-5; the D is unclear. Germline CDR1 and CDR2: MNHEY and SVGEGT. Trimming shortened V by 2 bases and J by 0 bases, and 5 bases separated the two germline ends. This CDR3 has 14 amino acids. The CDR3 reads CASSYGTSNQPQHF. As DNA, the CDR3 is TGTGCCAGCAGTTACGGCACTAGCAATCAGCCCCAGCATTTT.

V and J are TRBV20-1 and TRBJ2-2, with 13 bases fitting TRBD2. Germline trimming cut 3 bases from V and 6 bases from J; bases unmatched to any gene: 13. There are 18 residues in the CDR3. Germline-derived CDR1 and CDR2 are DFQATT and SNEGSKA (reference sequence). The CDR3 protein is CSASAMLGLAGVPGELFF. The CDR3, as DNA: TGCAGTGCTAGTGCGATGCTTGGACTAGCGGGAGTCCCCGGGGAGCTGTTTTTT.

CDR3 nucleotide sequence: TGTGCCAGCAGCTTCCAGCAGGATCAGCCCCAGCATTTT. Encoded protein: CASSFQQDQPQHF. The chain has TRBV11-2 and TRBJ1-5; no clear D gene. CDR3 length: 13 amino acids. The ends were cut back, 3 bases at V and 5 bases at J, with 8 bases in the middle. Germline V CDR1 and CDR2: SGHAT, FQNNGV.

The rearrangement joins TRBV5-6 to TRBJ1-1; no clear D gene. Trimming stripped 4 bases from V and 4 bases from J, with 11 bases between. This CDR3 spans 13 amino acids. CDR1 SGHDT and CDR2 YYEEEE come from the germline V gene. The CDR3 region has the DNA TGTGCCAGCAGCAAAGGATGGCGCACTGAAGCTTTCTTT. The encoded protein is CASSKGWRTEAFF.

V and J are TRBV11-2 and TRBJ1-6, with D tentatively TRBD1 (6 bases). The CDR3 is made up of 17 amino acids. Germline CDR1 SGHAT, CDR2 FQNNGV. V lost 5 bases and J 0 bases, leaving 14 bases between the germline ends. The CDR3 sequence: CASSRRGSSSYNSPLHF. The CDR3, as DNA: TGTGCCAGCAGCCGCAGGGGTTCGAGCTCCTATAATTCACCCCTCCACTTT.

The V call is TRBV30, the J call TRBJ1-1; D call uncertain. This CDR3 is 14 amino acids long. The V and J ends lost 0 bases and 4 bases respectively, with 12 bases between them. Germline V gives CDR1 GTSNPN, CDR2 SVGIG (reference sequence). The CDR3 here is CAWSVGGGGTEAFF. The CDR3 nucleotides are TGTGCCTGGAGTGTAGGAGGTGGAGGCACTGAAGCTTTCTTT.

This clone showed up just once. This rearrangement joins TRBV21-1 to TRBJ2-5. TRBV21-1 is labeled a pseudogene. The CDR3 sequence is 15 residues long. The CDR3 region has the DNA TGTGCCAGCACCGTACCGAATCGGAACCAAGAGACCCAGTACTTC. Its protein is CASTVPNRNQETQYF.